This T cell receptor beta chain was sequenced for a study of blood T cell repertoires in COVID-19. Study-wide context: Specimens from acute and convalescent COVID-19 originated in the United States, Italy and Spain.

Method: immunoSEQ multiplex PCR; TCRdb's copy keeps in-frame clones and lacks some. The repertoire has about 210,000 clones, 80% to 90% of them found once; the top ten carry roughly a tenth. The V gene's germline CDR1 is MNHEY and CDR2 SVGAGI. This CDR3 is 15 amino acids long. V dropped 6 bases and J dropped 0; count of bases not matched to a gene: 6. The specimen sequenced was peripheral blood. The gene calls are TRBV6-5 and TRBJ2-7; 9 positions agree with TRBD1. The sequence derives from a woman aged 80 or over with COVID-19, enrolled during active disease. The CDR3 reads CASSRGTGNSYEQYV. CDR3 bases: TGTGCCAGCAGCCGCGGGACAGGGAACTCCTACGAGCAGTACGTC.